Sequencing of this TCR beta chain was carried out in a study of relationships among human T cell subsets. The T cell receptor alpha and beta CDR3 regions were amplified from mRNA by semiquantitative ARM-PCR. Exponential amplification used communal superprimers after tagged nested gene-specific primers in ARM-PCR. TCRdb reprocessed the multiplex PCR reads via MiXCR and lists one record per CDR3 protein. The table lists under 5,500 distinct CDR3 sequences, around 75% of them singletons. Germline assignment: CDR1 MRHNA and CDR2 SNTAGT. Trimming took off 1 base at V and 7 bases at J, with 2 bases between the two ends. CDR3 length: 11 residues. A remark on this clonotype: Antigen unknown.

Whole-study results and caveats: Substantial CDR3 sharing among Th1, Th2 and regulatory cells suggested stochastic fate choice. Some CD4+CD8+ double-positive cells may remain after bead sorting. V, D, J usage, CDR3 length and N-additions were similar across seven subsets.

The chain joins TRBV6-4 to TRBJ2-1; D gene uncertain. The sample consisted of total T cells sorted from blood. This clonotype originated in a man in his forties in good health. The CDR3 DNA sequence: TGTGCCAGCAGTGACTGGAATGAGCAGTTCTTC. This sequence encodes CASSDWNEQFF.